Each of the 21 T cell receptor beta chains below was sequenced from the same sample in a study of cytomegalovirus exposure and HLA in healthy donors. Vbeta (60) and Jbeta (13) primers were used in the PCR. Sequenced by immunoSEQ multiplex PCR; TCRdb stores in-frame clones only, minus some. The sample contains nearly 110,000 clones, around three quarters of which appear only once. The specimen was PBMCs. Receptors originate from a male donor in good health and CMV-seronegative.

The V and J genes are TRBV18 and TRBJ2-1; D possibly corresponds to TRBD2 (5 bases). Germline loops: CDR1 KGHSH, CDR2 LQKENI. This CDR3 spans 15 amino acids. The ends were cut back, 3 bases at V and 2 bases at J, with 11 bases in the middle. This chain's CDR3 is CASSPPRAAYNEQFF. The CDR3 DNA reads TGTGCCAGCTCACCCCCCAGAGCGGCCTACAATGAGCAGTTCTTC. Full variable domain (remainder filled in from reference TRBV18 and TRBJ2-1): NAGVMQNPRHLVRRRGQEARLRCSPMKGHSHVYWYRQLPEEGLKFMVYLQKENIIDESGMPKERFSAEFPKEGPSILRIQQVVRGDSAAYFCASSPPRAAYNEQFFGPGTRLTVL.

V and J are TRBV4-2 and TRBJ1-5, with D possibly matching TRBD1 (5 bases). Trimming took off 0 bases at V and 4 bases at J, with 16 bases between the two ends. Germline V gene sequence: CDR1 LGHNA, CDR2 YNFKEQ. The CDR3 consists of 17 residues. The CDR3 region has the DNA TGTGCCAGCAGCCAAGATCGACGTGTTAGGGGTAATCAGCCCCAGCATTTT. Translating gives CASSQDRRVRGNQPQHF.

The rearrangement links TRBV11-2 to TRBJ2-5, with 8 bases fitting TRBD2. J gave up 7 bases and V 3 bases, and 7 bases lay outside the gene matches. Per germline, CDR1 SGHAT and CDR2 FQNNGV. The CDR3 length is 14 residues. CDR3 DNA: TGTGCCAGCAGCTTGGGACTAGGGGACGGGACCCAGTACTTC. Its protein product is CASSLGLGDGTQYF.

Written as DNA, the CDR3 is TGTGCCGGCGGCGCGAACGAGCAGTACTTC. It specifies CAGGANEQYF. The chain recombines TRBV2 with TRBJ2-5; no clear D gene. The J call may be in error: the DNA end matches TRBJ2-7 better. CDR1 and CDR2 from the germline V gene are SNHLY and FYNNEI. This CDR3 is 10 amino acids long.

The chain carries TRBV29-1 and TRBJ2-5; a possible D gene is TRBD1 (6 bases). Germline CDR1 SQVTM, CDR2 ANQGSEA. Trimming removed 3 bases from V and 5 bases from J, with 16 bases in between. This CDR3 has 14 amino acids. In DNA form, the CDR3 reads TGCAGCGTTGACCACAGGGATAGGGGGGAGACCCAGTACTTC. It yields the protein CSVDHRDRGETQYF.

The V gene is TRBV6-5, the J gene TRBJ2-3, with D hard to call. CDR1 is MNHEY and CDR2 is SVGAGI in the germline V gene. The CDR3 has 14 amino acids. Trimming stripped 1 base from V and 4 bases from J, with 9 bases between. The CDR3 loop reads CASSYFGSPDTQYF. The CDR3 coding sequence is TGTGCCAGCAGTTACTTCGGTAGTCCAGATACGCAGTATTTT.

This clone was observed a single time. The chain recombines TRBV9 with TRBJ2-7; D possibly corresponds to TRBD2 (5 bases). This CDR3 has 19 amino acids. V was cut by 2 bases and J by 5 bases, with 29 bases left in between. Germline V gene data show CDR1 as SGDLS and CDR2 as YYNGEE. The CDR3 loop reads CASSVGVSGISREIDEQYF. CDR3 nucleotides: TGTGCCAGCAGCGTGGGTGTTTCTGGTATTAGCCGGGAAATAGACGAGCAGTACTTC.

The rearrangement joins TRBV29-1 to TRBJ1-4; possible D gene TRBD1, 5 bases. The germline gives CDR1 SQVTM, CDR2 ANQGSEA. There are 12 residues in the CDR3. V lost 4 bases, J lost 8 bases, and 11 bases lay in between. This CDR3 is CSVGGGGEKLFF. CDR3 sequence (DNA): TGCAGCGTTGGGGGGGGAGGGGAAAAACTGTTTTTT. The whole variable domain, remainder taken from reference TRBV29-1 and TRBJ1-4, is SAVISQKPSRDICQRGTSLTIQCQVDSQVTMMFWYRQQPGQSLTLIATANQGSEATYESGFVIDKFPISRPNLTFSTLTVSNMSPEDSSIYLCSVGGGGEKLFFGSGTQLSVL.

The chain recombines TRBV18 with TRBJ2-5, with 15 bases that match TRBD2. After removal of 4 bases from V and 3 bases from J, the junction contained 3 bases not matched to a gene. CDR1 KGHSH and CDR2 LQKENI come from the germline V gene. The CDR3 runs to 16 residues. The CDR3: CASSQGLAGGKETQYF. The CDR3 nucleotides are TGTGCCAGCTCACAGGGACTAGCGGGAGGAAAAGAGACCCAGTACTTC. Drawing the rest from reference TRBV18 and TRBJ2-5, the complete variable domain is NAGVMQNPRHLVRRRGQEARLRCSPMKGHSHVYWYRQLPEEGLKFMVYLQKENIIDESGMPKERFSAEFPKEGPSILRIQQVVRGDSAAYFCASSQGLAGGKETQYFGPGTRLLVL.

V and J are TRBV4-1 and TRBJ1-4, with 10 bases that match TRBD1. Germline CDR1 and CDR2: MGHRA and YSYEKL. Germline trimming cut 5 bases from V and 6 bases from J; bases unmatched to any gene: 6. The CDR3 covers 15 residues. This CDR3 reads CASSTGQGGDEKLFF. The CDR3 DNA sequence: TGCGCCAGCAGCACAGGACAGGGGGGGGATGAAAAACTGTTTTTT.

CDR3 amino acids: CASGEWNNSPLHF. The DNA for the CDR3 is TGTGCCAGCGGGGAGTGGAATAATTCACCCCTCCACTTT. The chain joins TRBV7-9 to TRBJ1-6; D is unclear. Trimming cost V 8 bases and J 5 bases, with 10 bases left between them. CDR1 SEHNR and CDR2 FQNEAQ come from the germline V gene (reference sequence). The CDR3 spans 13 residues.

V gene TRBV7-9 combines with J gene TRBJ2-6; D possibly corresponds to TRBD2 (6 bases). This CDR3 spans 15 amino acids. V lost 2 bases to trimming and J lost 4 bases, with 9 bases between them. Germline CDR1 SEHNR, CDR2 FQNEAQ (reference sequence). The CDR3 DNA sequence: TGTGCCAGCAGCTTAACGGGGGACGGGGCCAACGTCCTGACTTTC. It codes for CASSLTGDGANVLTF.

This chain links TRBV29-1 with TRBJ2-7, with D uncertain. CDR3 size: 11 residues. The germline V gene has CDR1 SQVTM and CDR2 ANQGSEA. V was cut by 1 base and J by 4 bases, with 5 bases left in between. This CDR3 reads CSVEVNYEQYF. The CDR3 nucleotides are TGCAGCGTTGAAGTCAATTACGAGCAGTACTTC.

The DNA for the CDR3 is TGTGCCAGCAGCCAAGGCGGGAGGAATGAGCAGTTCTTC. Amino acids: CASSQGGRNEQFF. The rearrangement uses TRBV14 and TRBJ2-1, with 8 nucleotides matching TRBD2. Germline lookup yields CDR1 SGHDN and CDR2 FVKESK. The V and J ends lost 1 base and 7 bases, in that order; junction bases with no gene match: 0. This CDR3 is 13 amino acids long.

The chain is built from TRBV6-5 and TRBJ2-1, with 8 positions matching TRBD2. Germline V gene sequence: CDR1 MNHEY, CDR2 SVGAGI. Trimming removed 6 bases from V and 3 bases from J; junction bases left unmatched: 1. CDR3 length: 13 amino acids. The CDR3 DNA follows: TGTGCCAGCAGCAGCGGGAGCTACAATGAGCAGTTCTTC. Protein: CASSSGSYNEQFF.

As regards this clone: A read error may account for a junction end that differs from germline. This sample includes further DNA sequences coding for the same CDR3. The chain links TRBV6-6 to TRBJ1-1; D is possibly TRBD1 (5 bases). The CDR3 spans 15 residues. The germline CDR1 and CDR2 sequences are MNHNY and SVGAGI (reference sequence). The CDR3 here is CASIPQGRNNAEAFF. The CDR3 DNA follows: TGTGCCAGCATTCCCCAGGGAAGGAACAACGCTGAGGCTTTCTTT.

This clone was counted only a few times. V is TRBV4-1 and J is TRBJ1-1, with TRBD1 as a possible D gene (5 bases). CDR3 length: 14 residues. Trimming left V 8 bases short and J 1 base short, with 14 bases between. In germline, CDR1 is MGHRA, CDR2 YSYEKL. The CDR3 loop is CASGVTVTNTEAFF. CDR3 DNA sequence: TGCGCCAGCGGGGTGACAGTAACGAACACTGAAGCTTTCTTT.

Only one count was recorded for this clone. The chain has TRBV11-1 and TRBJ1-2; tentative D call: TRBD1 (5 bases). Trimming pared 6 bases from V and 2 bases from J, leaving 13 bases between. CDR3 size: 14 residues. Germline lookup yields CDR1 SGHAT and CDR2 FQDESV (reference sequence). CDR3 region: CASRPRDWNYGYTF. The DNA of the CDR3 is TGTGCCAGCAGACCCAGGGACTGGAACTATGGCTACACCTTC.

The chain couples TRBV7-8 to TRBJ1-5; 9 positions match TRBD1. V trimming: 6 bases; J trimming: 10 bases; junction bases outside the gene matches: 19. Germline CDR1 is SGHVS and CDR2 is FQNEAQ. CDR3 size: 17 residues. As DNA, the CDR3 is TGTGCCAGCAGTCAACCTCGACAGGGGGTAGCAATCAGCCCCCAGCATTTT. This encodes CASSQPRQGVAISPQHF.

V usage is TRBV6-6 and J usage is TRBJ1-1; 10 positions match TRBD1. The length of the CDR3 is 16 residues. CDR1 MNHNY and CDR2 SVGAGI come from the germline V gene (reference sequence). Unmatched junction bases numbered 9, after V lost 4 bases and J lost 4 bases. CDR3 in DNA: TGTGCCAGCAGTTTTACTCAGACAGGGGGCATCACTGAAGCTTTCTTT. The encoded protein is CASSFTQTGGITEAFF.

The chain joins TRBV6-1 to TRBJ2-7; possibly TRBD2 for D (6 bases). This CDR3 is built from 12 residues. CDR1 and CDR2 (germline): MNHNS, SASEGT. V lost 10 bases and J 4 bases, leaving 14 bases between the germline ends. CDR3 amino acids: CAIRDSRYEQYF. CDR3 coding DNA: TGTGCCATTCGGGACTCCCGGTACGAGCAGTACTTC.